These T cell receptor beta chains were read from a single sample in a study of T cell repertoires in cytomegalovirus infection. TCRdb processed the reads anew with MiXCR; each CDR3 protein has one entry. The data show under 300,000 distinct CDR3 sequences, around 12% seen once. Sequences were obtained from PBMCs. These receptors were taken from a human donor in good health (CMV status not recorded). Some clones in this sample may be carry-over from other donors' samples. The CDR3 runs from the conserved cysteine through the conserved F or W.

j_call	v_call	cdr3_aa
TRBJ1-5	TRBV7-2	CASSLGGTGAQPQHF
TRBJ2-6	TRBV6-5	CASSYNRGSSGANVLTF
TRBJ1-5	TRBV6-2/TRBV6-3	CASSSLLTSNQPQHF
TRBJ2-1	TRBV7-8	CASSVVTAAYNEQFF
TRBJ2-2	TRBV19	CASSIITTVATGELFF
TRBJ1-4	TRBV4-2	CASSQERGYEKLFF
TRBJ2-5	TRBV2	CARGVGETQYF
TRBJ2-1	TRBV7-3	CASSLGAESSYNEQFF
TRBJ1-2	TRBV28	CASNLGGNYGYTF
TRBJ1-6	TRBV28	CASSYPASGNSPLHF
TRBJ2-7	TRBV28	CASSTGGIYEQYF
TRBJ1-5	TRBV7-3	CASSQGGDQPQHF
TRBJ2-7	TRBV11-3	CASSLINLDYSKLEYF
TRBJ2-3	TRBV27	CASSSPSGGTDTQYF
TRBJ2-6	TRBV9	CASRSLADSGANVLTF
TRBJ2-5	TRBV2	CASRGWGKGGETQYF
TRBJ2-5	TRBV20-1	CSAHRDSEETQYF
TRBJ1-5	TRBV11-3	CASSLDRRQPQHF
TRBJ2-2	TRBV7-3	CASQPTGAPGELFF
TRBJ2-1	TRBV7-2	CASSLAQPYNEQFF
TRBJ1-2	TRBV7-2	CASSPPRTGSSYGYTF
TRBJ2-1	TRBV3-1	CASSQDGTGLPYNEQFF
TRBJ1-1	TRBV7-6	CASSLHLNTEAFF
TRBJ1-1	TRBV5-5	CASSHGPPMNTEAFF
TRBJ1-2	TRBV7-8	CASSPRQGVSGYTF
TRBJ2-7	TRBV7-2	CASSPEGGPSYEQYF
TRBJ1-5	TRBV10-3	CAISVGQGIEPQHF
TRBJ2-1	TRBV7-2	CASSRTSGRTYNEQFF